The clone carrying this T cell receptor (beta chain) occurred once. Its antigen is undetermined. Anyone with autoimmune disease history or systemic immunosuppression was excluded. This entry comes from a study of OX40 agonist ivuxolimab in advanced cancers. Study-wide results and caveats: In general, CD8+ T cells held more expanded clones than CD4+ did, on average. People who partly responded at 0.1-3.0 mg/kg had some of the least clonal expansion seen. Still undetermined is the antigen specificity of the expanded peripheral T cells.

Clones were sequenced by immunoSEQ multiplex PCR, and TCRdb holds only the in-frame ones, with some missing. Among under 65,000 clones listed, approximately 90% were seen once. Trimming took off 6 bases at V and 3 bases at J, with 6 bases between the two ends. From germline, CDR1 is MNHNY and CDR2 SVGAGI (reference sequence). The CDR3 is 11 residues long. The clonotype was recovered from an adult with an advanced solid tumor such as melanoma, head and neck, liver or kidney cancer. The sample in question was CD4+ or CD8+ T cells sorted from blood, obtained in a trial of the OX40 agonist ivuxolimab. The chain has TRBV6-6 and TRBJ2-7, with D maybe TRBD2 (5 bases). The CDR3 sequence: CASRLVYEQYF. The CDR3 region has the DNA TGTGCCAGCAGACTAGTCTACGAGCAGTACTTC.